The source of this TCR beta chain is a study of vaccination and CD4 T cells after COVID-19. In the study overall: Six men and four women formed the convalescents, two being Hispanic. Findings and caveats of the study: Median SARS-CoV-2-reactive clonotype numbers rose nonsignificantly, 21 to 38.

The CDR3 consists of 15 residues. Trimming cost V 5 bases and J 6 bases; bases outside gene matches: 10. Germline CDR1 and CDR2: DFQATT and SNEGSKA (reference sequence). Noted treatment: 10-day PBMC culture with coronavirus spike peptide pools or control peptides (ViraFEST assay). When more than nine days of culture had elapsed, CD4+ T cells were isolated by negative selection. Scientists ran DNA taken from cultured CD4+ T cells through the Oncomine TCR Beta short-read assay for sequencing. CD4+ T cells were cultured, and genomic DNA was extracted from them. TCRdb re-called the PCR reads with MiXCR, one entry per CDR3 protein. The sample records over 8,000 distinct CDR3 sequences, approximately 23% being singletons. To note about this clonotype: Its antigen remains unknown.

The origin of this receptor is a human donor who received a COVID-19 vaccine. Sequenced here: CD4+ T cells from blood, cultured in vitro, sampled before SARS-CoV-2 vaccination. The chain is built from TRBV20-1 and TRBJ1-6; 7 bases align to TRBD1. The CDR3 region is CSAPNTGVGNSPLHF. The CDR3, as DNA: TGCAGTGCTCCCAATACAGGGGTAGGTAATTCACCCCTCCACTTT.